The clone carrying this T cell receptor beta chain was detected a few times. Its specificity is unknown. Both 60 Vbeta primers and 13 Jbeta primers went into the PCR. Clones were read by immunoSEQ multiplex PCR, and TCRdb kept only the in-frame ones, dropping some. This sample has about 200,000 clones, with around 79% found just once. This sample is drawn from a study of cytomegalovirus exposure and HLA in healthy donors. Whole-study results and caveats: Among TCR sequences, most were rare, though some public TCRs appeared in many donors. When the data were analyzed later, several of the most significant clusters appeared to be linked to common viral pathogens.

Germline V gene lookup returns CDR1 KGHSH and CDR2 LQKENI. This CDR3 has 14 residues. The V gene end was trimmed by 2 bases and the J gene end by 6 bases; junction bases not matched to a gene: 4. Material for sequencing was PBMCs. The rearrangement joins TRBV18 to TRBJ2-1; the match to TRBD1 covers 7 bases. The TCR originated in a man aged 18 to 30 in good health and CMV-seronegative. The DNA of the CDR3 is TGTGCCAGCTCACCAGGGGCAGGGGGCAATGAGCAGTTCTTC. It encodes CASSPGAGGNEQFF.